This record covers a single TCR beta chain. This clonotype was seen at least ten times. Its antigen is still unknown. Per-nucleotide qualities are absent, and no much larger clonotype sits a single base away. The TCR beta CDR3 regions were amplified from the RNA transcripts. The first round of RT-PCR for the TCR CDR3 was performed with the HTBI primer set and the Qiagen OneStep RT-PCR kit. The libraries were constructed in a second round of multiplex PCR and then size-selected and purified. Libraries were sequenced paired-end with 100 bp reads on an Illumina HiSeq2000. The authors' analysis ran thus. SOAPnuke was used to process the raw data, removing reads that contained adapters or uncalled bases, had a mean Phred below 15, or lacked an exact match to the constant primer or identifier. High-quality paired reads were merged using COPE v1.2.5, and each unique nucleotide sequence was defined as a clonotype. MiTCR v1.1 was used to align clonotypes to the IMGT TRBV, TRBD and TRBJ reference segments. Only V-J combinations with frequency above 0.0001, covering 99% to 99.2% of repertoires, were analysed. The TCS score was defined as F50 (clonal expansion) divided by E x V (chaos), with BLOSUM62-based TCRdist calculated between CDR3 peptides within each V-J. Welch's t-statistics and random forest reduced some 510 V-J features to some 14, which were used in a naive Bayes classifier (R e1071). TCRdb passed the public sequencing reads through fastp at Q25 and MiXCR, retaining productive beta sequences. Duplicate CDR3 protein sequences are folded into a single record with the most common DNA and genes. These V and J calls rely on TCRdb rather than the paper's analysis. This sample lists around 600,000 distinct CDR3 sequences; about a sixth were detected once. The top ten constitute less than 3.5% of the sample.

CDR1 and CDR2, looked up from the germline V gene, are SNHLY and FYNNEI. V is trimmed back by 5 bases and J by 6 bases, and the junction contains 4 bases that no gene match accounts for. Reading from cysteine to phenylalanine, the CDR3 counts 14 amino acids. The DNA shown is the 42-base CDR3, in frame from base 1. The data stem from a study of T cells in Graves' hyperthyroidism and ophthalmopathy (dated by TCRdb to between 2018 and 2021). Concerning the study at large: Peripheral blood samples were taken at the time of initial diagnosis, prior to any treatment. Once sampling was done, hyperthyroidism patients were given methimazole at a starting dose of 30 mg daily, whereas ophthalmopathy patients were given high-dose intravenous methylprednisolone. In six Graves' hyperthyroidism patients, the study also compared T-cell repertoires from thyroid tissue with T-cell repertoires from blood. TCR V-J signatures able to tell the groups apart were searched for in a discovery cohort of some 100 patients, of whom fewer than 45 had Graves' ophthalmopathy and around 57 had stable Graves' hyperthyroidism. The approximately 98 discovery patients were randomly divided into training and test sets at a 7:3 ratio. An independent validation cohort of 18 to 20 hyperthyroidism patients and 17 patients who later progressed to ophthalmopathy tested prospective prediction of ophthalmopathy. The paper reports TCR Vbeta CDR3 sequencing of fewer than 150 peripheral blood samples: 40 or so ophthalmopathy, about 75 hyperthyroidism and some 17 progressor patients.

In the ophthalmopathy patients, disease was moderately to severely active, with a Clinical Activity Score of 3 or more, a NOSPECS grade of 4 or more, and a duration of less than 3 months. Patients with uncontrolled infections, other autoimmune diseases, pregnancy or lactation were excluded. Clinical symptoms, serum thyroxine and TRAb, thyroid ultrasound, and orbital computed tomography formed the basis for the diagnoses. PBMCs were isolated from roughly 10 ml of fresh peripheral blood by Ficoll-Paque density gradient centrifugation. Total RNA was extracted with Trizol reagent, and quality was checked on an Agilent 2100 Bioanalyzer. What the work shows at the level of the full study, not this receptor alone: Most expanded thyroid clonotypes (frequency above 0.001) were also found in blood, which suggests that blood repertoires may mirror thyroid immune responses. Ophthalmopathy was separated from stable hyperthyroidism by a 13 V-J signature model, with over 85% sensitivity and about 81% specificity obtained in cross-validation and 80%/75% obtained in testing. During validation, the model predicted progression to ophthalmopathy a median of about 6.3 months ahead of onset, with just under 71% sensitivity and more than 72% specificity. No statistical method was used to fix the sample size in advance, and group allocation was not hidden from the investigators.

The sequence came from a woman aged 40 to 50 with Graves' ophthalmopathy. The rearrangement joined TRBV2 to TRBJ1-6; 7 bases in the junction line up with TRBD1. The sequencing sample was made of blood. The CDR3 reads as follows: CASSRTGPNSPLHF. The nucleotides read TGTGCCAGCAGTCGGACAGGCCCTAATTCACCCCTCCACTTT. The CDR3, completed at both ends by the reference TRBV2 and TRBJ1-6 genes, gives the full variable domain EPEVTQTPSHQVTQMGQEVILRCVPISNHLYFYWYRQILGQKVEFLVSFYNNEISEKSEIFDDQFSVERPDGSNFTLKIRSTKLEDSAMYFCASSRTGPNSPLHFGNGTRLTVT.